The 17 T cell receptor beta chains listed next were all sequenced from one sample in a study of spatial heterogeneity in lung cancer. Time point of the sample: blood at routine non-recurrence follow-up after resection. A single record per CDR3 protein comes from TCRdb applying MiXCR to the 5' RACE reads. The sample holds roughly 110,000 distinct CDR3 sequences; 11% are singletons and the top ten take 20% to 25%. Sample: PBMCs, taken at follow-up. All receptors derive from a female donor with early-stage non-small cell lung cancer.

This clonotype was seen a few times. J is TRBJ2-1 and V is TRBV11-1; 11 nucleotides match TRBD2. The CDR3 is 16 amino acids. Trimming removed 5 bases from V and 0 bases from J; junction bases left unmatched: 3. The germline CDR1 and CDR2 sequences are SGHAT and FQDESV (reference sequence). CDR3 amino acids: CASSQGTSGSYNEQFF. As DNA, the CDR3 is TGTGCCAGCAGCCAAGGGACTAGCGGCTCCTACAATGAGCAGTTCTTC. Full variable domain (rest looked up from reference TRBV11-1 and TRBJ2-1): EAEVAQSPRYKITEKSQAVAFWCDPISGHATLYWYRQILGQGPELLVQFQDESVVDDSQLPKDRFSAERLKGVDSTLKIQPAELGDSAMYLCASSQGTSGSYNEQFFGPGTRLTVL.

This clonotype appeared many times. The genes are TRBV4-3 and TRBJ2-7; the match to TRBD2 covers 9 bases. Germline V gene lookup returns CDR1 LGHNA and CDR2 YSLEER. V was clipped by 3 bases and J by 4 bases; unmatched bases: 7. The CDR3 totals 15 residues. The DNA for the CDR3 is TGCGCCAGCAGCCAGACTAGCGGTACCGGTTACGAGCAGTACGTC. Protein product: CASSQTSGTGYEQYV.

This clonotype turned up a few times. The chain couples TRBV19 to TRBJ1-5, with 8 bases identical to TRBD1. Losses at the gene ends were 6 bases for V and 7 bases for J; bases not matched to a gene: 8. The CDR3 has 14 amino acids. From germline, CDR1 is LNHDA and CDR2 SQIVND (reference sequence). The CDR3 spells CASSTTGGRQPQHF. The CDR3, as DNA: TGTGCCAGTAGCACCACAGGGGGAAGACAGCCCCAGCATTTT.

V is TRBV5-1 and J is TRBJ2-3, with 13 positions matching TRBD2. Germline V gene lookup returns CDR1 SGHRS and CDR2 YFSETQ. V lost 6 bases, J lost 1 base, and 14 bases stayed unmatched. The CDR3 is 19 amino acids. The CDR3 DNA is TGCGCCAGCAACGGGGGACTAGCGGGACTGCACCGGGGCACAGATACGCAGTATTTT. Translated, it gives CASNGGLAGLHRGTDTQYF.

The rearrangement joins TRBV5-5 to TRBJ2-3; 11 bases fit TRBD2. The CDR3 is 18 amino acids. The V and J ends lost 0 bases and 1 base, in that order; junction bases with no gene match: 7. The germline gives CDR1 SGHKS, CDR2 YYEKEE (reference sequence). The CDR3 spells CASSLGSGRAGGTDTQYF. DNA for the CDR3: TGTGCCAGCAGCTTGGGTAGCGGGAGGGCCGGGGGCACAGATACGCAGTATTTT. Using reference TRBV5-5 and TRBJ2-3 for the parts outside the CDR3, the full variable domain is DAGVTQSPTHLIKTRGQQVTLRCSPISGHKSVSWYQQVLGQGPQFIFQYYEKEERGRGNFPDRFSARQFPNYSSELNVNALLLGDSALYLCASSLGSGRAGGTDTQYFGPGTRLTVL.

The rearrangement links TRBV7-2 to TRBJ2-3; the D call may be TRBD1 or TRBD2 (5 bases each). There are 15 residues in the CDR3. Germline lookup yields CDR1 SGHTA and CDR2 FQGNSA. Trimming pared 1 base from V and 2 bases from J, leaving 10 bases between. Written as DNA, the CDR3 is TGTGCCAGCAGCTTAGTGGGACCAGTCACAGATACGCAGTATTTT. It translates to CASSLVGPVTDTQYF.

This clonotype was detected only a few times. The chain uses TRBV18 and TRBJ2-5; D is unresolved. V lost 3 bases and J lost 3, with 5 bases in between. From germline, CDR1 is KGHSH and CDR2 LQKENI. This CDR3 region has 12 residues. This CDR3 reads CASSPFKETQYF. The CDR3 nucleotides are TGTGCCAGCTCACCTTTTAAAGAGACCCAGTACTTC.

In its sample, this clonotype was seen a few times. The rearrangement uses TRBV28 and TRBJ1-4; 8 bases agree with TRBD1. Trimming cost V 4 bases and J 4 bases; bases outside gene matches: 5. Germline CDR1 and CDR2: MDHEN and SYDVKM. The CDR3 covers 15 residues. CDR3 in amino acids: CASSSGGSDNEKLFF. CDR3 coding DNA: TGTGCCAGCAGTTCAGGGGGCTCGGATAATGAAAAACTGTTTTTT.

This clonotype was detected many times. The rearrangement uses TRBV29-1 and TRBJ2-5; tentative D call: TRBD2 (6 bases). Germline V CDR1 and CDR2: SQVTM, ANQGSEA. The V gene lost 2 bases and the J gene lost 10 bases, with 17 bases spanning the gap. The CDR3 totals 13 residues. In DNA form, the CDR3 reads TGCAGCGTTGAATTAAGTAGGGGAGGTAGCCAGTACTTC. Residues: CSVELSRGGSQYF.

At least ten counts were recorded for this clonotype. The CDR3 nucleotides are TGTGCCAGCAGCTTAAATACAGGGGGTAGGTCGCAGTTCTTC. Protein: CASSLNTGGRSQFF. This chain joins TRBV7-3 and TRBJ2-1, with 8 bases that match TRBD1. The V segment lost 1 base and the J segment 12 bases; nucleotides outside the gene matches: 8. Germline CDR1 SGHTA, CDR2 FQGTGA. The CDR3 extends over 14 amino acids.

The chain carries TRBV9 and TRBJ2-3; 9 bases are shared with TRBD2. CDR3 length: 16 residues. The junction had 4 bases not matched to a gene; V was cut back by 0 bases and J by 2 bases. Germline assignment: CDR1 SGDLS and CDR2 YYNGEE. In DNA, the CDR3 is TGTGCCAGCAGCGTAGGACTAGCGGACTTCACAGATACGCAGTATTTT. It translates to CASSVGLADFTDTQYF. Full variable domain (remainder filled in from reference TRBV9 and TRBJ2-3): DSGVTQTPKHLITATGQRVTLRCSPRSGDLSVYWYQQSLDQGLQFLIQYYNGEERAKGNILERFSAQQFPDLHSELNLSSLELGDSALYFCASSVGLADFTDTQYFGPGTRLTVL.

This clonotype has a handful of counts. V gene TRBV5-1 combines with J gene TRBJ2-1; D call uncertain. Trimming shortened V by 3 bases and J by 1 base, and 14 bases separated the two germline ends. Looked up from germline, CDR1 is SGHRS and CDR2 is YFSETQ. The CDR3 contains 16 residues. The CDR3 loop reads CASSWSKAGSYNEQFF. Here the CDR3 DNA reads TGCGCCAGCAGCTGGTCGAAGGCTGGATCCTACAATGAGCAGTTCTTC.

V is TRBV7-6 and J is TRBJ2-5; 8 bases match TRBD2. J was trimmed by 1 base and V by 5 bases; bases with no gene match: 12. Germline-derived CDR1 and CDR2 are SGHVS and FNYEAQ. This CDR3 is built from 17 residues. CDR3: CASSPTTSAGPQETQYF. Here the CDR3 DNA reads TGTGCCAGCAGCCCGACGACTAGCGCGGGGCCCCAAGAGACCCAGTACTTC.

In this sample, this clonotype turned up many times. The gene calls are TRBV6-2 or TRBV6-3 and TRBJ1-2; unclear D gene. V was clipped by 4 bases and J by 2 bases, with 8 bases between them. The CDR3 has 13 residues. Looked up from germline, CDR1 is MNHEY and CDR2 is SVGEGT. The CDR3 DNA follows: TGTGCCAGCAGTTTGGACGGAAACTATGGCTACACCTTC. Amino acid sequence: CASSLDGNYGYTF.

The rearrangement uses TRBV3-1 and TRBJ1-1; TRBD1 matches at 7 bases. V lost 8 bases and J lost 3; bases outside the gene matches: 6. Germline assignment: CDR1 LGHDT and CDR2 YNNKEL (reference sequence). CDR3 size: 13 residues. The CDR3: CASARGAYTEAFF. In nucleotides, the CDR3 is TGTGCCAGCGCCAGGGGGGCTTACACTGAAGCTTTCTTT.

CDR3 sequence reads: CASSLPGAGANVLTF. DNA for the CDR3: TGTGCCAGCAGTTTACCAGGGGCTGGGGCCAACGTCCTGACTTTC. The V and J genes are TRBV28 and TRBJ2-6; D is possibly TRBD1 (6 bases). V was shortened by 2 bases and J by 2 bases, with 7 bases between the two germline ends. The CDR3 has 15 amino acids. CDR1 and CDR2 (germline): MDHEN, SYDVKM. Full variable domain (missing parts from reference TRBV28 and TRBJ2-6): DVKVTQSSRYLVKRTGEKVFLECVQDMDHENMFWYRQDPGLGLRLIYFSYDVKMKEKGDIPEGYSVSREKKERFSLILESASTNQTSMYLCASSLPGAGANVLTFGAGSRLTVL.

Ten or more counts support this clonotype. The gene calls are TRBV29-1 and TRBJ2-6; weak D call: TRBD1 (5 bases). The ends were cut back, 7 bases at V and 2 bases at J, with 9 bases in the middle. Germline CDR1 reads SQVTM; CDR2 reads ANQGSEA. The CDR3 runs 13 residues. For the CDR3, the DNA is TGCAGCGCTATCAGGGCTGGGGCCAACGTCCTGACTTTC. Translating it yields CSAIRAGANVLTF. Based on the CDR3 plus reference TRBV29-1 and TRBJ2-6, the full variable domain is SAVISQKPSRDICQRGTSLTIQCQVDSQVTMMFWYRQQPGQSLTLIATANQGSEATYESGFVIDKFPISRPNLTFSTLTVSNMSPEDSSIYLCSAIRAGANVLTFGAGSRLTVL.